This T cell receptor beta chain was recovered during a study of T cells expressing NK-cell markers. Study summary: The sequencing cohort of eight donors included seven HCMV-seropositive individuals and one seronegative individual.

Reanalyzing the 5' RACE reads, TCRdb keeps one entry per CDR3 protein, without DNA. The sample table sets out about 550,000 distinct CDR3 sequences. CDR3 length: 18 amino acids. Looked up from germline, CDR1 is SGHAT and CDR2 is FQNNGV. V and J are TRBV11-2 and TRBJ2-3; TCRdb names TRBD2, which stays unverified in the absence of DNA. What was sequenced was blood T cells: a sorted CD56 or NKG2C T cell subset, CD4+ or CD8+ T cells, or bulk PBMC T cells (not recorded which). The TCR comes from a man between 18 and 29 years old in good health. CDR3 sequence reads: CASSLVPLLAGGRDTQYF.